These T cell receptor beta chains were read from a single sample in a study of cytomegalovirus exposure and HLA in healthy donors. The data were produced by immunoSEQ multiplex PCR, yet TCRdb's version contains in-frame clones alone and is incomplete. Here the sample spans 150,000 to 200,000 clones, approximately 79% being singletons. Sequences were obtained from PBMCs. The receptors here all came from a middle-aged man in good health and CMV-seropositive. Both conserved end residues are part of each CDR3. Each record gives: clone size, D gene, V gene, J gene, CDR3 DNA, CDR3 protein. A D gene is named only where the DNA matches it firmly. Only part of the rows carry a size: once, few, many, or a class if the clone is expanded.

>.|TRBD2|TRBV5-1|TRBJ2-3
TGCGCCAGCGGGAGTAGCGGGAGGGCCGCGATTGGAATGGATACGCAGTATTTT
CASGSSGRAAIGMDTQYF
>.|TRBD1|TRBV18|TRBJ2-1
TGTGCCAGCTCATTCATGACGTTGGGACAGGGCATGCACAATGAGCAGTTCTTC
CASSFMTLGQGMHNEQFF
>.|TRBD2|TRBV5-1|TRBJ2-5
TGCGCCAGCAGCTTGGGTGCGCTAGCGGGGCCCATGACCCAGTACTTC
CASSLGALAGPMTQYF
>.|.|TRBV23-1|TRBJ2-3
TGCGCCAGCAGCAGGGGGGATAGCACAGATACGCAGTATTTT
CASSRGDSTDTQYF
>.|.|TRBV6-5|TRBJ2-7
TGTGCCAGCAGCCTACTAGGGGGAGGGCAGGGGGAGCAGTACTTC
CASSLLGGGQGEQYF
>.|TRBD2|TRBV10-3|TRBJ2-1
TGTGCCATCGGACTAGCAGACTCCTACAATGAGCAGTTCTTC
CAIGLADSYNEQFF
>.|.|TRBV5-1|TRBJ1-1
TGCGCCAGCAGCTTGACAGGGAACACTGAAGCTTTCTTT
CASSLTGNTEAFF
>once|TRBD1|TRBV27|TRBJ1-5
TGTGCCAGCAGTGGATACAGGGGCAGCAATCAGCCCCAGCATTTT
CASSGYRGSNQPQHF
>.|TRBD1|TRBV6-4|TRBJ2-2
TGTGCCAGCAGTGTGGGACAGGACAACACCGGGGAGCTGTTTTTT
CASSVGQDNTGELFF
>.|.|TRBV6-5|TRBJ1-1
TGTGCCAGCAGTTACTCCGGGAAATTGGACACTGAAGCTTTCTTT
CASSYSGKLDTEAFF
>.|TRBD1|TRBV7-9|TRBJ1-1
TGTGCCAGCAGCGCTCAGGGGGGTTGGACTGAAGCTTTCTTT
CASSAQGGWTEAFF
>.|.|TRBV7-9|TRBJ2-7
TGTGCCAGCAGCTTAGGGGAGGGGGGGGATCGCGAGCAGTACTTC
CASSLGEGGDREQYF
>.|.|TRBV7-9|TRBJ2-1
TGTGCCAGCAGCCCCCAGGGGTCATGGAGGTCTTACAATGAGCAGTTCTTC
CASSPQGSWRSYNEQFF
>.|.|TRBV6-5|TRBJ2-2
TGTGCCAGCAGTTCCTATTCGGGTACCGGGGAGCTGTTTTTT
CASSSYSGTGELFF
>.|TRBD2|TRBV5-1|TRBJ2-3
TGCGCCAGCAGCTTGGAACTCGCGGGAGGATCAGATACGCAGTATTTT
CASSLELAGGSDTQYF
>.|.|TRBV19|TRBJ2-1
TGTGCCAGTAGTATTAGCCTAGTCAATGAGCAGTTCTTC
CASSISLVNEQFF
>.|.|TRBV25-1|TRBJ2-7
TGTGCCAGCAGTGAATCCCGAGGGCCAGTGGGCGAGCAGTACTTC
CASSESRGPVGEQYF
>.|.|TRBV11-2|TRBJ2-4
TGTGCCAGCAGCTTGGTCCTGGCCCAAAACAGTCAGTACTTC
CASSLVLAQNSQYF
>.|.|TRBV6-1|TRBJ2-1
TGTGCCAGCAGGAAGGACCCGGGGGTCAATGAGCAGTTCTTC
CASRKDPGVNEQFF
>.|TRBD1|TRBV7-8|TRBJ2-1
TGTGCCAGCAGCTTTGGGACAGGGCCCTCCTCGTTGAATGAGCAGTTCTTC
CASSFGTGPSSLNEQFF
>once|.|TRBV28|TRBJ1-2
TGTGCCAGCAGTTCCGGGGGGACATCTCACAGGGGCTACACCTTC
CASSSGGTSHRGYTF
>.|.|TRBV27|TRBJ2-5
TGTGCCAGCAGTTTAGGCGCAGGGAAAGAGACCCAGTACTTC
CASSLGAGKETQYF
>.|TRBD2|TRBV4-2|TRBJ2-3
TGTGCCAGCAGCCAAGATCGAGCGGGAGGAGGCACAGATACGCAGTATTTT
CASSQDRAGGGTDTQYF
>once|.|TRBV5-6|TRBJ2-6
TGTGCCAGCAGCTACACCTCTGGGGCCAACGTCCTGACTTTC
CASSYTSGANVLTF
>.|.|TRBV11-3|TRBJ1-1
TGTGCCAGCAGCTTTGGCCGGCAGGGAAAAGGGGGAGCTTTCTTT
CASSFGRQGKGGAFF
>.|.|TRBV4-2|TRBJ2-2
TGTGCCAGCAGCCCCCCCGGGTCCGGGGAGCTGTTTTTT
CASSPPGSGELFF
>.|.|TRBV11-2|TRBJ1-2
TGTGCCAGCAGCTTAGGAGGATACCAGCACTATGGCTACACCTTC
CASSLGGYQHYGYTF
>.|.|TRBV13|TRBJ2-3
TGTGCCAGCAGCTTAGGCCTAGGTGACGACACAGATACGCAGTATTTT
CASSLGLGDDTDTQYF
>.|.|TRBV6-1|TRBJ1-5
TGTGCCAGCAGGCTCACAGCTTATAGCAATCAGCCCCAGCATTTT
CASRLTAYSNQPQHF
>.|TRBD2|TRBV13|TRBJ2-1
TGTGCCAGCAGCTTAGGGGGGTCGACTAGCGGGCCGTTGAGCTCCTACAATGAGCAGTTCTTC
CASSLGGSTSGPLSSYNEQFF
>.|TRBD1|TRBV15|TRBJ1-4
TGTGCCACCAGCACAAGAGGGTACAGGGGAAGTGAAAAACTGTTTTTT
CATSTRGYRGSEKLFF
>few|.|TRBV7-6|TRBJ2-6
TGTGCCAGCAGCTTGAGGTCCTCCGGGGCCAACGTCCTGACTTTC
CASSLRSSGANVLTF
>.|TRBD1|TRBV12-5|TRBJ2-7
TGTGCTAGTGGTCCCAGCGGACAGGGCACCTACGAGCAGTACTTC
CASGPSGQGTYEQYF
>.|TRBD2|TRBV2|TRBJ2-1
TGTGCCAGCCGCGCTAGCGGGAGCTACAATGAGCAGTTCTTC
CASRASGSYNEQFF
>.|.|TRBV2|TRBJ1-5
TGTGCCAGCAGTGATCTGGGAGGACAGCCCCAGCATTTT
CASSDLGGQPQHF
>.|.|TRBV6-1|TRBJ2-5
TGTGCCAGCAACCCCCCAGAGGGGACCCAGTACTTC
CASNPPEGTQYF